Below, one T cell receptor beta chain is given with its context. The antigen remains undetermined. This was a survey-level run. Data came from immunoSEQ multiplex PCR; TCRdb stores just in-frame clones and leaves some out. Of around 100,000 clones listed, approximately 75% are singletons. This sample was included in a study of fetal regulatory T cell absence and autoimmunity. Across the whole study: The IPEX patients lacked clinical diabetes but had exocrine pancreas autoimmunity.

Germline CDR1 and CDR2: LNHNV and YYDKDF (reference sequence). Trimming took 4 bases from V and 8 from J; bases not matched to a gene: 9. CDR3 length: 14 amino acids. Study-wide results and caveats: In IPEX syndrome, oligoclonal enrichment was read as supporting prenatal antigen-driven autoimmunity in the pancreas. Pancreas and cord blood did not differ much in TRB family usage.

The chain carries TRBV15 and TRBJ2-3, with 7 bases lining up with TRBD1. The source is a male donor with IPEX syndrome. Sequenced: pancreas tissue. Here the CDR3 DNA reads TGTGCCACCAGCACCGGGCAGGGGGTGGGTACGCAGTATTTT. Translating it yields CATSTGQGVGTQYF. Complete variable domain (other parts from reference TRBV15 and TRBJ2-3): DAMVIQNPRYQVTQFGKPVTLSCSQTLNHNVMYWYQQKSSQAPKLLFHYYDKDFNNEADTPDNFQSRRPNTSFCFLDIRSPGLGDTAMYLCATSTGQGVGTQYFGPGTRLTVL.